The next 8 T cell receptor beta chains were all read from a single sample in a study of regulatory T cells in long-lasting Graves disease. Relying on iRepertoire HTBI primers and Arm-PCR of CDR3 regions, the team built TCR beta libraries. TCRdb recomputed calls from the multiplex PCR reads with MiXCR, one row per CDR3 protein. The table lists a few hundred thousand distinct CDR3 sequences, roughly 21% of them singletons, with roughly 13% in the top ten. Time point meaning: newly diagnosed GD, antithyroid drugs for less than 3 months. Isolated PBMC RNA provided the starting material for the TCR library. The sequenced sample was peripheral blood mononuclear cells (PBMCs), obtained at new diagnosis, from a patient treated with antithyroid drugs. All receptors derive from a female donor with Graves disease.

In this sample, this clonotype turned up many times. The chain carries TRBV7-3 and TRBJ1-4; tentatively, D is TRBD1 (6 bases). In germline, CDR1 is SGHTA, CDR2 FQGTGA. Trimming pared 5 bases from V and 8 bases from J, leaving 15 bases between. This CDR3 contains 14 residues. The DNA of the CDR3 is TGTGCCAGCAGCCACCGGGGGCGAGACGAAAAACTGTTTTTT. It encodes CASSHRGRDEKLFF.

Of note for this clonotype: With a far larger clone one base away, a read error is the likely cause. The chain carries TRBV12-3 or TRBV12-4 and TRBJ2-3, with TRBD2 matching over 10 bases. CDR3 length equals 15 residues. The chain's CDR3 is CASTSFGTSADTRYF. The DNA for the CDR3 is TGTGCCAGCACCTCATTCGGGACTAGCGCAGATACGCGGTATTTT.

The chain combines TRBV4-3 with TRBJ2-7, with 7 bases lining up with TRBD1. Germline CDR1 reads LGHNA; CDR2 reads YSLEER. There are 14 residues in the CDR3. With 5 bases clipped from V and 2 bases from J, the junction kept 6 bases outside the gene matches. The CDR3, as DNA: TGCGCCAGCAGCGCCGGGACAGCCACCTACGAGCAGTACTTC. Its protein product is CASSAGTATYEQYF.

In this sample, this clonotype turned up a few times. This chain joins TRBV2 and TRBJ2-7; 12 bases agree with TRBD2. Unmatched junction bases numbered 6, after V lost 6 bases and J lost 6 bases. CDR1 and CDR2 (germline): SNHLY, FYNNEI. The CDR3 contains 14 residues. CDR3 nucleotide sequence: TGTGCCAGCAGCCAGACTAGCGGGAGTCTCGAGCAGTACTTC. Translated, it gives CASSQTSGSLEQYF.

The chain links TRBV7-2 to TRBJ1-3; D is unclear. This CDR3 has 13 amino acids. Trimming pared 6 bases from V and 14 bases from J, leaving 20 bases between. The germline gives CDR1 SGHTA, CDR2 FQGNSA. The CDR3 DNA reads TGTGCCAGCAGTTCAGGACTTTCGACTACCGTATATTTT. As protein: CASSSGLSTTVYF.

This clonotype was observed many times. The rearrangement uses TRBV12-3 or TRBV12-4 and TRBJ2-1; 8 bases are a match to TRBD2. This CDR3 region has 13 residues. Unmatched junction bases numbered 3, after V lost 3 bases and J lost 8 bases. CDR3 nucleotides: TGTGCCAGCAGTTTGGCTAGCGGGCATGAGCAGTTCTTC. It translates to CASSLASGHEQFF.

This clonotype came up a few times. The chain is built from TRBV6-4 and TRBJ1-1; no clear D gene. The V end was cut by 6 bases, the J end by 3 bases, with 11 bases between. CDR3 length equals 13 residues. From germline, CDR1 is MRHNA and CDR2 SNTAGT. The CDR3 DNA reads as TGTGCCAGCAGCCTCTACACCGACACTGAAGCTTTCTTT. This codes for CASSLYTDTEAFF.

This clonotype was counted many times. This sequence joins TRBV5-5 and TRBJ2-3; D possibly corresponds to TRBD1 (6 bases). Germline assignment: CDR1 SGHKS and CDR2 YYEKEE (reference sequence). The length of the CDR3 is 14 residues. V was cut by 7 bases and J by 1 base, with 13 bases left in between. The CDR3 is CASSGVGGTDTQYF. Written as DNA, the CDR3 is TGTGCCAGCTCAGGGGTTGGTGGCACAGATACGCAGTATTTT.